The rows below give T cell receptor beta chains drawn from one sample of a study of blood T cell repertoires in COVID-19. Sequenced by immunoSEQ multiplex PCR; TCRdb stores in-frame clones only, minus some. The table records 150,000 to 200,000 clones, roughly 88% of them present only once. Sequenced sample: PBMCs or T cells enriched from blood (not recorded which). Every receptor here comes from a middle-aged man who had recovered from COVID-19. Both conserved end residues are part of each CDR3. A D gene is named only where the DNA matches it firmly. Clone size is stated in some rows and not others, as once, few, many or a class when expanded.

abundance	v_gene	d_gene	j_gene	CDR3aa	CDR3nt
NA	TRBV6-1	TRBD2	TRBJ2-7	CASSDPGLAGVSSYEQYF	TGTGCCAGCAGTGATCCGGGACTAGCGGGGGTTAGCTCCTACGAGCAGTACTTC
NA	TRBV18	TRBD1	TRBJ2-5	CASSPWPVTGINGETQYF	TGTGCCAGCTCACCCTGGCCCGTGACAGGGATAAATGGGGAGACCCAGTACTTC
NA	TRBV3-1/TRBV3-2	NA	TRBJ2-5	CASSQGNRLETQYF	TGTGCCAGCAGCCAAGGAAACAGGTTGGAGACCCAGTACTTC
once	TRBV3-1/TRBV3-2	NA	TRBJ1-2	CASSSTGTLRLYGYTF	TGTGCCAGCAGCTCGACCGGGACACTTAGACTTTATGGCTACACCTTC
NA	TRBV19	NA	TRBJ1-5	CASSRQYNQPQHF	TGTGCCAGTTCTCGACAGTACAATCAGCCCCAGCATTTT
NA	TRBV29-1	TRBD2	TRBJ2-1	CSVESSSGGKYNEQFF	TGCAGCGTTGAAAGCTCTAGCGGGGGGAAATACAATGAGCAGTTCTTC
NA	TRBV4-1	TRBD1	TRBJ1-5	CASSQDPRTGSYSNQPQHF	TGCGCCAGCAGCCAAGATCCTCGGACAGGGTCGTATAGCAATCAGCCCCAGCATTTT
few	TRBV5-1	TRBD2	TRBJ2-2	CASSPLAGATTGELFF	TGCGCCAGCAGCCCCCTAGCGGGGGCCACTACCGGGGAGCTGTTTTTT
NA	TRBV7-8	TRBD1	TRBJ1-3	CASSLDLGQGAHTIYF	TGTGCCAGCAGCTTAGATTTGGGACAGGGGGCACACACCATATATTTT
few	TRBV19	TRBD1	TRBJ1-6	CASKMGQGSSSPLHF	TGTGCCAGCAAGATGGGACAGGGCTCTTCCTCACCCCTCCACTTT
NA	TRBV5-1	TRBD2	TRBJ2-2	CASSFLARASGGSGELFF	TGCGCCAGCAGCTTCCTCGCGAGGGCTAGCGGGGGTTCCGGGGAGCTGTTTTTT
NA	TRBV4-1	TRBD1	TRBJ2-7	CASSQGTHRGPGMADTF	TGCGCCAGCAGCCAAGGCACACACAGGGGGCCCGGCATGGCCGATACCTTC
NA	TRBV30	NA	TRBJ2-5	CAWSGEGAQYF	TGTGCCTGGAGTGGGGAGGGGGCCCAGTACTTC
NA	TRBV11-1	NA	TRBJ2-6	CASSARQSSGANVLTF	TGTGCCAGCAGCGCCCGACAGAGCTCTGGGGCCAACGTCCTGACTTTC
NA	TRBV18	NA	TRBJ1-5	CASSPGRDGNQPQHF	TGTGCCAGCTCACCAGGCAGGGATGGCAATCAGCCCCAGCATTTT
NA	TRBV3-1/TRBV3-2	NA	TRBJ1-4	CASSQALGATNEKLFF	TGTGCCAGCAGCCAAGCCCTAGGGGCAACTAATGAAAAACTGTTTTTT
NA	TRBV27	TRBD2	TRBJ2-1	CASSRSGANYNEQFF	TGTGCCAGCAGTCGGAGCGGGGCAAACTACAATGAGCAGTTCTTC
NA	TRBV19	TRBD1	TRBJ2-7	CASSIVAGQGSYEQYF	TGTGCCAGTAGTATCGTTGCGGGACAGGGCTCCTACGAGCAGTACTTC
NA	TRBV28	TRBD1	TRBJ1-1	CASSRDRGLHTEAFF	TGTGCCAGCAGCAGAGACAGGGGGTTGCACACTGAAGCTTTCTTT
NA	TRBV9	NA	TRBJ2-7	CASSVGHTQGTYEQYF	TGTGCCAGCAGCGTAGGGCATACTCAGGGAACCTACGAGCAGTACTTC
NA	TRBV30	NA	TRBJ2-4	CAWSSRADSLAKNIQYF	TGTGCCTGGAGTTCTCGAGCTGACAGTCTAGCCAAAAACATTCAGTACTTC
NA	TRBV9	TRBD2	TRBJ2-1	CASSVGSGVPSYNEQFF	TGTGCCAGCAGCGTAGGAAGCGGGGTTCCATCTTACAATGAGCAGTTCTTC
NA	TRBV6-5	NA	TRBJ1-6	CASTPLVEGDPLHF	TGTGCCAGCACCCCCCTCGTAGAGGGGGACCCCCTCCACTTT
NA	TRBV19	TRBD1	TRBJ1-5	CASSNDRVGNQPQHF	TGTGCCAGTAGTAACGACAGGGTGGGAAATCAGCCCCAGCATTTT
NA	TRBV5-1	NA	TRBJ1-3	CASRGDNGNTIYF	TGCGCCAGCAGGGGGGACAACGGAAACACCATATATTTT
NA	TRBV3-1/TRBV3-2	NA	TRBJ2-3	CASSGRLGSTTDTQYF	TGTGCCAGCAGCGGTCGACTAGGGTCCACCACAGATACGCAGTATTTT
few	TRBV10-3	TRBD1	TRBJ1-1	CAISKQGRDTEAFF	TGTGCCATCAGTAAACAGGGGCGCGACACTGAAGCTTTCTTT
NA	TRBV24-1	NA	TRBJ1-5	CATRGGLNQPQHF	TGTGCCACCAGGGGGGGTTTGAATCAGCCCCAGCATTTT
NA	TRBV5-1	TRBD1	TRBJ2-7	CASSSVPGTGKDF	TGCGCCAGCAGCTCCGTGCCCGGGACAGGGAAGGACTTC
NA	TRBV6-5	NA	TRBJ1-1	CASSTGQPSTEAFF	TGTGCCAGCAGTACTGGACAGCCAAGCACTGAAGCTTTCTTT
few	TRBV19	TRBD1	TRBJ1-5	CASLRGQGNQPQHF	TGTGCCAGCCTCAGAGGACAGGGCAATCAGCCCCAGCATTTT
NA	TRBV11-3	NA	TRBJ1-1	CASSLQGNTEAFF	TGTGCCAGCAGCTTGCAGGGGAACACTGAAGCTTTCTTT
NA	TRBV29-1	NA	TRBJ1-5	CSVEVAGVDQPQHF	TGCAGCGTTGAAGTGGCAGGGGTGGACCAGCCCCAGCATTTT
NA	TRBV4-1	TRBD1	TRBJ1-2	CASSQAGTGNYGYTF	TGCGCCAGCAGCCAGGCTGGGACAGGCAACTATGGCTACACCTTC
few	TRBV2	NA	TRBJ2-3	CASSTDYTDTQYF	TGTGCCAGCAGCACGGACTACACAGATACGCAGTATTTT
once	TRBV7-9	TRBD2	TRBJ2-1	CASSFSSGGGEQFF	TGTGCCAGCAGCTTTTCTAGCGGGGGAGGCGAGCAGTTCTTC
NA	TRBV29-1	TRBD2	TRBJ2-3	CSVEAGGRTQYF	TGCAGCGTTGAGGCGGGGGGAAGGACGCAGTATTTT
NA	TRBV5-4	TRBD2	TRBJ2-3	CASSLGQLAGSTDTQYF	TGTGCCAGCAGCTTGGGGCAACTAGCGGGGTCCACAGATACGCAGTATTTT
NA	TRBV6-5	NA	TRBJ2-7	CASSPYGGTYEQYF	TGTGCCAGCAGCCCCTATGGGGGGACCTACGAGCAGTACTTC
NA	TRBV30	TRBD1	TRBJ1-1	CAWGRQGLTEAFF	TGTGCCTGGGGCAGACAGGGATTAACTGAAGCTTTCTTT
NA	TRBV3-1/TRBV3-2	TRBD2	TRBJ2-5	CASRKEIAGAETQYF	TGTGCCAGCAGGAAGGAAATAGCGGGGGCGGAGACCCAGTACTTC
many	TRBV11-2	NA	TRBJ1-1	CASSLMTGQRTEAFF	TGTGCCAGCAGCTTGATGACAGGTCAGCGGACTGAAGCTTTCTTT
NA	TRBV4-1	TRBD2	TRBJ2-5	CASSRVPSGGYLGAQYF	TGCGCCAGCAGCCGAGTACCCAGCGGGGGGTACCTTGGGGCCCAGTACTTC
few	TRBV7-3	NA	TRBJ2-3	CASSLTYSSTDTQYF	TGTGCCAGCAGCTTAACTTACAGTTCCACAGATACGCAGTATTTT
NA	TRBV29-1	TRBD1	TRBJ1-2	CSTTGGSLGYTF	TGCAGCACGACAGGGGGCTCTCTCGGCTACACCTTC
few	TRBV2	NA	TRBJ2-7	CASSDWVPAGEQYF	TGTGCCAGCAGTGACTGGGTCCCGGCGGGGGAGCAGTACTTC
NA	TRBV19	NA	TRBJ1-2	CASSIPPGYGYTF	TGTGCCAGTAGTATCCCGCCCGGGTATGGCTACACCTTC
NA	TRBV29-1	NA	TRBJ1-1	CSVVAGAPLPNTEAFF	TGCAGCGTTGTCGCAGGGGCCCCCTTACCGAACACTGAAGCTTTCTTT
NA	TRBV18	NA	TRBJ1-3	CASSPISGNLGNTIYF	TGTGCCAGCTCACCAATATCGGGGAACCTAGGAAACACCATATATTTT